One and the same sample provided the 22 T cell receptor beta chains below, sequenced in a study of cytomegalovirus exposure and HLA in healthy donors. Amplification used 60 Vbeta primers and 13 Jbeta primers. Data came from immunoSEQ multiplex PCR; TCRdb stores just in-frame clones and leaves some out. Among over 150,000 clones listed, approximately 81% were seen once. Sequencing was carried out using PBMCs. The source of these receptors is a man aged 18 to 29 in good health and CMV-seronegative.

The J gene is TRBJ2-7, the V gene TRBV18; 14 bases map to TRBD2. Looked up from germline, CDR1 is KGHSH and CDR2 is LQKENI. This CDR3 has 15 amino acids. The J segment lost 5 bases and the V segment lost 3 bases, leaving 3 bases of the junction unmatched. This chain's CDR3 is CASSPGLAGVNEQYF. Written as DNA, the CDR3 is TGTGCCAGCTCACCGGGACTAGCGGGAGTGAACGAGCAGTACTTC.

The table lists this clone with a count of one. The V gene is TRBV18, the J gene TRBJ1-4, with D hard to call. Germline V CDR1 and CDR2: KGHSH, LQKENI. The CDR3 contains 14 residues. V lost 2 bases and J 2 bases, leaving 6 bases between the germline ends. The CDR3 here is CASSPGRTNEKLFF. CDR3 DNA sequence: TGTGCCAGCTCACCAGGGAGGACTAATGAAAAACTGTTTTTT.

The genes are TRBV10-1 and TRBJ2-3; 13 bases map to TRBD2. The germline V gene encodes CDR1 WNHNN and CDR2 SYGVQD (reference sequence). The J segment lost 2 bases and the V segment lost 4 bases, leaving 3 bases of the junction unmatched. The CDR3 totals 16 residues. CDR3 amino acids: CASSAGLAGLTDTQYF. The CDR3 DNA sequence: TGCGCCAGCAGTGCGGGACTAGCGGGACTCACAGATACGCAGTATTTT.

The chain combines TRBV27 with TRBJ2-2; 9 bases align to TRBD2. V shed 6 bases and J 5 bases; nucleotides not matched to a gene: 13. The CDR3 consists of 17 residues. Germline V gene data show CDR1 as MNHEY and CDR2 as SMNVEV (reference sequence). CDR3 sequence: CASSLQVAGVGTGELFF. The CDR3 DNA reads as TGTGCCAGCAGCCTACAGGTAGCGGGAGTCGGAACCGGGGAGCTGTTTTTT.

The chain recombines TRBV9 with TRBJ2-6, with 7 bases lining up with TRBD1. With 0 bases clipped from V and 2 bases from J, the junction kept 2 bases outside the gene matches. Germline lookup yields CDR1 SGDLS and CDR2 YYNGEE. The CDR3 extends over 16 amino acids. The chain's CDR3 is CASSVVDRTGANVLTF. CDR3 nucleotides: TGTGCCAGCAGCGTAGTGGACAGGACTGGGGCCAACGTCCTGACTTTC.

This chain uses TRBV7-8 with TRBJ1-1; D is perhaps TRBD1 (5 bases). The length of the CDR3 is 15 residues. Trimming removed 5 bases from V and 1 base from J, with 14 bases in between. CDR1 and CDR2 from the germline V gene are SGHVS and FQNEAQ. CDR3 amino acids: CASSPARAENTEAFF. For the CDR3, the DNA is TGTGCCAGCAGCCCCGCCAGGGCGGAGAACACTGAAGCTTTCTTT. Drawing the rest from reference TRBV7-8 and TRBJ1-1, the complete variable domain is GAGVSQSPRYKVAKRGQDVALRCDPISGHVSLFWYQQALGQGPEFLTYFQNEAQLDKSGLPSDRFFAERPEGSVSTLKIQRTQQEDSAVYLCASSPARAENTEAFFGQGTRLTVV.

The chain employs TRBV9 and TRBJ2-3, with 11 bases lining up with TRBD2. The CDR3 runs 19 residues. Germline-derived CDR1 and CDR2 are SGDLS and YYNGEE. With V trimmed by 4 bases and J by 2 bases, 15 bases remained unmatched. The CDR3 DNA is TGTGCCAGCAGCACCATAGCGGGAGGGTACATGGGGGACACAGATACGCAGTATTTT. This translates into CASSTIAGGYMGDTDTQYF.

The genes are TRBV4-3 and TRBJ1-1; 8 positions agree with TRBD1. The CDR3 has 14 amino acids. CDR1 and CDR2 (germline): LGHNA, YSLEER. Trimming removed 0 bases from V and 11 bases from J; junction bases left unmatched: 8. This chain's CDR3 is CASSQDRGRGQAFF. The CDR3 region has the DNA TGCGCCAGCAGCCAAGATCGGGGCAGGGGGCAGGCTTTCTTT.

This clone was picked up one time. This chain joins TRBV14 and TRBJ2-5; D not resolved. From germline, CDR1 is SGHDN and CDR2 FVKESK. Trimming took off 2 bases at V and 5 bases at J, with 15 bases between the two ends. The CDR3 has 15 residues. CDR3: CASSQQVASLETQYF. The DNA for the CDR3 is TGTGCCAGCAGCCAACAAGTGGCATCTCTGGAGACCCAGTACTTC.

This chain joins TRBV5-1 and TRBJ2-1; TRBD2 matches at 8 bases. V was clipped by 4 bases and J by 2 bases; unmatched bases: 5. Germline CDR1 and CDR2: SGHRS and YFSETQ. The CDR3 is 15 residues long. CDR3 sequence: CASSPTSGTYNEQFF. The CDR3 nucleotides are TGCGCCAGCAGCCCTACTAGCGGAACCTACAATGAGCAGTTCTTC.

This chain uses TRBV5-6 with TRBJ2-2; D is ambiguous. V was shortened by 5 bases and J by 6 bases, with 20 bases between the two germline ends. The CDR3 has 16 amino acids. Germline lookup yields CDR1 SGHDT and CDR2 YYEEEE. The CDR3 nucleotides are TGTGCCAGCAGTACCTTTCGATACGTCCGGGCCGGGGAGCTGTTTTTT. Protein product: CASSTFRYVRAGELFF.

The CDR3 region has the DNA TGTGCCAGCAGTTACACAGGACTAGTTCGATCCGAGACCCAGTACTTC. This sequence encodes CASSYTGLVRSETQYF. V and J are TRBV6-5 and TRBJ2-5; 7 nucleotides agree with TRBD2. With 2 bases clipped from V and 5 bases from J, the junction kept 11 bases outside the gene matches. Germline V gene lookup returns CDR1 MNHEY and CDR2 SVGAGI. The CDR3 is made up of 16 amino acids.

Comments on this clone: At one of its ends the junction is not consistent with the germline gene, which may arise from a read error. CDR3 amino acids: CASSEAVYNKQFF. CDR3 DNA sequence: TGTGCCAGCAGTGAAGCGGTATACAATAAGCAGTTCTTC. This rearrangement joins TRBV2 to TRBJ2-1; no definite D call. The CDR3 runs 13 residues. Germline V gives CDR1 SNHLY, CDR2 FYNNEI. Full variable domain (outside the CDR3, taken from reference TRBV2 and TRBJ2-1): EPEVTQTPSHQVTQMGQEVILRCVPISNHLYFYWYRQILGQKVEFLVSFYNNEISEKSEIFDDQFSVERPDGSNFTLKIRSTKLEDSAMYFCASSEAVYNKQFFGPGTRLTVL.

The rearrangement uses TRBV5-4 and TRBJ2-3, with 7 bases aligning to TRBD2. Germline CDR1 reads SGHNT; CDR2 reads YYREEE (reference sequence). The CDR3 length is 14 residues. Unmatched junction bases numbered 5, after V lost 4 bases and J lost 3 bases. DNA for the CDR3: TGTGCCAGCAGCACCTTCGGGGGGACAGATACGCAGTATTTT. It is translated as CASSTFGGTDTQYF.

The rearrangement joins TRBV7-9 to TRBJ1-1, with D tentatively TRBD1 (6 bases). The V end was cut by 5 bases, the J end by 10 bases, with 17 bases between. The CDR3 extends over 13 amino acids. The germline gives CDR1 SEHNR, CDR2 FQNEAQ (reference sequence). The CDR3 DNA follows: TGTGCCAGCAGCCTCAATGAGGCCAGGGGAGCTTTCTTT. As protein: CASSLNEARGAFF.

The rearrangement joins TRBV5-8 to TRBJ2-7, with a tentative D call TRBD1 (6 bases). Germline V gene lookup returns CDR1 SGHTS and CDR2 YDEGEE. This CDR3 comprises 12 residues. With 4 bases removed from V and 3 bases from J, the gap between germline ends came to 8 bases. The chain's CDR3 is CASSADSYEQYF. DNA for the CDR3: TGTGCCAGCAGCGCGGACAGCTACGAGCAGTACTTC.

The chain links TRBV27 to TRBJ2-1, with D possibly being TRBD2 (6 bases). V lost 1 base, J lost 1 base, and 23 bases lay in between. This CDR3 comprises 20 residues. Looked up from germline, CDR1 is MNHEY and CDR2 is SMNVEV (reference sequence). The CDR3 sequence is CASSLFGMSGLGTSYNEQFF. CDR3 nucleotides: TGTGCCAGCAGTTTATTTGGAATGTCAGGGCTTGGGACTTCCTACAATGAGCAGTTCTTC.

This chain connects TRBV19 to TRBJ2-5, with D perhaps TRBD2 (5 bases). CDR3 length: 11 amino acids. Germline CDR1 and CDR2: LNHDA and SQIVND (reference sequence). Trimming left V 4 bases short and J 7 bases short, with 7 bases between. As DNA, the CDR3 is TGTGCCAGTAGTACAAGCGGGACCCAGTACTTC. Residues: CASSTSGTQYF.

The chain is built from TRBV19 and TRBJ2-1, with a tentative D call TRBD1 (6 bases). This CDR3 spans 10 amino acids. The V end was cut by 6 bases, the J end by 15 bases, with 12 bases between. The V gene's germline CDR1 is LNHDA and CDR2 SQIVND (reference sequence). CDR3 nucleotides: TGTGCCAGTAGAAACAGGGTGCTGTTCTTC. Translation gives CASRNRVLFF. Combining the CDR3 with reference TRBV19 and TRBJ2-1 gives the whole variable domain DGGITQSPKYLFRKEGQNVTLSCEQNLNHDAMYWYRQDPGQGLRLIYYSQIVNDFQKGDIAEGYSVSREKKESFPLTVTSAQKNPTAFYLCASRNRVLFFGPGTRLTVL.

The chain's CDR3 is CASSVRGRAESEQFF. The CDR3 DNA reads as TGTGCCAGCAGCGTAAGGGGGAGGGCCGAGAGTGAGCAGTTCTTC. The chain joins TRBV9 to TRBJ2-1; possible D gene TRBD2, 7 bases. V was cut by 1 base and J by 9 bases, with 17 bases left in between. This CDR3 region has 15 residues. From germline, CDR1 is SGDLS and CDR2 YYNGEE.

V is TRBV19 and J is TRBJ2-7, with 8 positions matching TRBD1. The ends lost 8 bases at V and 5 bases at J; junction bases unmatched: 8. In germline, CDR1 is LNHDA, CDR2 SQIVND (reference sequence). The CDR3 is 13 amino acids. This CDR3 is CASSQGARDEQYF. The DNA for the CDR3 is TGTGCCAGTTCCCAGGGGGCGCGGGACGAGCAGTACTTC.

This chain links TRBV29-1 with TRBJ1-4; the match to TRBD1 covers 8 bases. The CDR3 sequence is 13 residues long. Per the germline V gene, CDR1 is SQVTM and CDR2 is ANQGSEA. With 7 bases clipped from V and 6 bases from J, the junction kept 7 bases outside the gene matches. CDR3 coding DNA: TGCAGCGCTGCAAGGGGACAGGATGAAAAACTGTTTTTT. Amino acids: CSAARGQDEKLFF.